This record covers a single T cell receptor beta chain. The length of the CDR3 is 15 residues. Trimming took 0 bases from V and 1 from J, leaving 9 bases between them. Germline V gene lookup returns CDR1 SGHRS and CDR2 YFSETQ. The data stem from a study of cytomegalovirus exposure and HLA in healthy donors. PCR involved 60 Vbeta and 13 Jbeta primers. Libraries were prepared by immunoSEQ multiplex PCR; TCRdb keeps only in-frame clonotypes and omits some of them. Found here are approximately 110,000 clones, around 80% of them singletons; the top ten hold 2% to 2.5%. This chain joins TRBV5-1 and TRBJ2-3; possible D gene TRBD1, 6 bases. The sequencing input was PBMCs. This receptor was identified in a man aged 30 to 39 in good health and CMV-seronegative. DNA of the CDR3: TGCGCCAGCAGCTTGGCCTCAGGGGGCACAGATACGCAGTATTTT. Protein: CASSLASGGTDTQYF.